This T cell receptor (beta chain) was recovered during a study of radiotherapy plus CTLA-4 blockade in lung cancer. Study information: Objective responses were documented in around 19% of patients, with disease control in about 29%.

Germline CDR1 and CDR2: SGHRS and YFSETQ. V was clipped by 0 bases and J by 8 bases; unmatched bases: 9. CDR3 length: 16 amino acids. The repertoire was sequenced with immunoSEQ multiplex PCR; TCRdb's copy has only in-frame clones and lacks some. The table shows roughly 88,000 clones, with about four fifths occurring only once. The material was peripheral blood, obtained from a patient treated with radiotherapy plus ipilimumab. This rearrangement joins TRBV5-1 to TRBJ2-3, with 10 bases fitting TRBD2. The TCR sequence derives from a human donor with non-small cell lung cancer who had stable disease on radiotherapy plus ipilimumab. DNA of the CDR3: TGCGCCAGCAGCTTGGAGCCGGGACTAGCGAGGGGTACGCAGTATTTT. The encoded protein is CASSLEPGLARGTQYF. The variable domain in full, completed from reference TRBV5-1 and TRBJ2-3, reads KAGVTQTPRYLIKTRGQQVTLSCSPISGHRSVSWYQQTPGQGLQFLFEYFSETQRNKGNFPGRFSGRQFSNSRSEMNVSTLELGDSALYLCASSLEPGLARGTQYFGPGTRLTVL.